This entry is about one T cell receptor (beta chain). The V and J ends lost 0 bases and 2 bases respectively, with 9 bases between them. The CDR3 has 15 amino acids. Germline-derived CDR1 and CDR2 are SGHDN and FVKESK. The data belong to a study of CD8+ T cells in alopecia areata. The treatment: oral pan-JAK inhibitor, 5-10 mg twice daily. After isolation, RNA underwent reverse transcription to generate cDNA as the sequencing template. Data came from immunoSEQ multiplex PCR; TCRdb stores just in-frame clones and leaves some out. The profile shows 180,000 or so clones, approximately 49% of them singletons.

The sequencing here drew on CD8+ T cells sorted from blood, taken at roughly week 52, from a patient treated with tofacitinib. The V gene is TRBV14, the J gene TRBJ2-3; D call uncertain. This receptor was identified in a human donor with alopecia areata. CDR3 protein: CASSQEHSNTDTQYF. The CDR3 region has the DNA TGTGCCAGCAGCCAAGAGCACAGCAACACAGATACGCAGTATTTT.